This T cell receptor beta chain derives from a study of T cells in localized non-small cell lung cancer. Study-wide results and limits: Highest T cell clonality was seen in uninvolved adjacent lung, surpassing that measured in tumor. Only one tumor region was sequenced, so heterogeneity remains possible. A median of around 60 clones ranked among the top 100 in tumor appeared in adjacent lung. Higher T cell density in the blood was associated with longer overall survival, whereas higher adjacent-lung clonality associated with shorter survival.

Repertoires were generated with immunoSEQ multiplex PCR, while TCRdb's copy carries only in-frame clones and drops some. Of about 1,300 clones in the sample, about 19% were seen once. This clone qualifies as large. Its antigen remains unknown. Trimming removed 5 bases from V and 10 bases from J; junction bases left unmatched: 13. CDR1 and CDR2 (germline): SGHNT, YENEEA. The CDR3 loop spans 15 amino acids. Sequencing was performed on lung tumor tissue, taken before any cancer treatment. The TCR comes from a woman aged 40-70 years with stage I lung adenocarcinoma. The chain combines TRBV11-3 with TRBJ2-1; 8 positions match TRBD2. The DNA of the CDR3 is TGTGCCAGCAGCCCCCCGGGACTAGATAGTAGGGAGCAGTTCTTC. The encoded protein is CASSPPGLDSREQFF.